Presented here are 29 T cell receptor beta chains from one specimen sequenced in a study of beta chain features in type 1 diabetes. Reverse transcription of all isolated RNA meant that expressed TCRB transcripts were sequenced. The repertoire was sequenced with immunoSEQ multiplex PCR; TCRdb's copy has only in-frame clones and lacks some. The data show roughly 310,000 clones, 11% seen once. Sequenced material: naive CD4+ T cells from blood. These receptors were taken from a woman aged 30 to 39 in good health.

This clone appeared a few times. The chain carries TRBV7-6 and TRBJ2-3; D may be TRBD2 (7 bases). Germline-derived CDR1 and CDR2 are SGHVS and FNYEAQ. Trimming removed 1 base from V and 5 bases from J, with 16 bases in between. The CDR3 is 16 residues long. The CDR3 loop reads CASSLGPGGQEDTQYF. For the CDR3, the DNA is TGTGCCAGCAGCTTAGGCCCGGGGGGCCAAGAAGATACGCAGTATTTT.

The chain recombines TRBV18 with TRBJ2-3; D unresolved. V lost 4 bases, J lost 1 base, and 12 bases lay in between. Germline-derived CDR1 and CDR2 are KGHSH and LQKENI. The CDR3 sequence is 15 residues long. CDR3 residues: CASSLSLTRTDTQYF. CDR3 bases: TGTGCCAGCTCACTCTCACTAACCCGCACAGATACGCAGTATTTT.

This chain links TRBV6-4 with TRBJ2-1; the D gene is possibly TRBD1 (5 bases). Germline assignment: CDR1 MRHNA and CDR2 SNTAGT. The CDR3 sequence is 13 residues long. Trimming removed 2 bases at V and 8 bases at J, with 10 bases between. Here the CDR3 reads CASSDEEGDEQFF. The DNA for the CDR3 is TGTGCCAGCAGTGACGAAGAAGGGGATGAGCAGTTCTTC.

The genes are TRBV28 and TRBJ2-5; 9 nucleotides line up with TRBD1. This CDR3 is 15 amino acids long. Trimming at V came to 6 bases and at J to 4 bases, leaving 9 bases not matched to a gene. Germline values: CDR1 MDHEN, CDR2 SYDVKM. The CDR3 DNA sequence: TGTGCCAGCAGACGGGAACAGGGGGCATTAGAGACCCAGTACTTC. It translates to CASRREQGALETQYF.

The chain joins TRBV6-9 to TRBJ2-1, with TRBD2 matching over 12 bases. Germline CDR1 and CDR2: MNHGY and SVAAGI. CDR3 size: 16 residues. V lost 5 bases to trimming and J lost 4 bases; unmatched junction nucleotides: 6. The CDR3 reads CASSPTSGSVYNEQFF. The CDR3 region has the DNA TGTGCCAGCAGTCCGACTAGCGGGAGTGTATACAATGAGCAGTTCTTC.

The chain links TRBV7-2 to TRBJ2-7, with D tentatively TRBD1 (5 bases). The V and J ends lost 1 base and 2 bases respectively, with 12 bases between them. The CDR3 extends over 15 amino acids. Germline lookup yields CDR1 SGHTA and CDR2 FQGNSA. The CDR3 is CASSLVVQGAYEQYF. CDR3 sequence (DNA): TGTGCCAGCAGCTTAGTTGTTCAGGGTGCCTACGAGCAGTACTTC.

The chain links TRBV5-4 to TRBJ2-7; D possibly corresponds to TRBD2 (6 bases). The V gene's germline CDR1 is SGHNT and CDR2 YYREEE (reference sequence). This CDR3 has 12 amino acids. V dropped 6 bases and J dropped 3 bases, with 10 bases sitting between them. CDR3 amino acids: CASTLEGYEQYF. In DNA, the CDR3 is TGTGCCAGCACCCTGGAGGGCTACGAGCAGTACTTC.

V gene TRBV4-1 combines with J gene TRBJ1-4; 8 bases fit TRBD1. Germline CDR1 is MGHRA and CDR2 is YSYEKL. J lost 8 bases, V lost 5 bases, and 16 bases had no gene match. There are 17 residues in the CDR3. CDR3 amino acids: CASSTGQDRLMTEKLFF. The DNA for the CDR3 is TGCGCCAGCAGCACGGGACAGGACCGTCTAATGACGGAAAAACTGTTTTTT.

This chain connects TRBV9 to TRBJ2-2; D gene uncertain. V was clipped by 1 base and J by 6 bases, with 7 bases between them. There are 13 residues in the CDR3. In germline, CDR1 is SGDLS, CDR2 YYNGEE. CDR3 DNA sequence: TGTGCCAGCAGCGTACGTTGGCCCGGGGAGCTGTTTTTT. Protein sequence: CASSVRWPGELFF.

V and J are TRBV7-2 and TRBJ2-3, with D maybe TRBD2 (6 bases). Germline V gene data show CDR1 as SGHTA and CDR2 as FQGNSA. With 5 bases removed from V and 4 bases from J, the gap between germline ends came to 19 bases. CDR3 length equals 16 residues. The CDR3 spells CASSPERTTIPDTQYF. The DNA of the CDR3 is TGTGCCAGCAGCCCCGAGCGGACTACTATCCCAGATACGCAGTATTTT.

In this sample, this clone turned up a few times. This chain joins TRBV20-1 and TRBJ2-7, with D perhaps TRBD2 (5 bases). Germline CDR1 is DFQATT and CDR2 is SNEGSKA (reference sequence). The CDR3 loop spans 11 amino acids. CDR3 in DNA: TGCCGGACGGACGGGGCCTACGAGCAGTACTTC. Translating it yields CRTDGAYEQYF.

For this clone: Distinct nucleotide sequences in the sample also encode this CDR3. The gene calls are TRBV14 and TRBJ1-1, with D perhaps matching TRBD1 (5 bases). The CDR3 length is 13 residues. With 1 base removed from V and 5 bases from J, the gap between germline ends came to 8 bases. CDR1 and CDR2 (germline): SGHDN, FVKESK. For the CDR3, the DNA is TGTGCCAGCAGCCAAGTCGGGGGGACTGAAGCTTTCTTT. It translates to CASSQVGGTEAFF.

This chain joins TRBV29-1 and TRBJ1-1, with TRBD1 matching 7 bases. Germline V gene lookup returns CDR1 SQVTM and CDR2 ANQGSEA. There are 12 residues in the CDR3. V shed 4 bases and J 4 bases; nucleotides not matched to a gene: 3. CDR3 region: CSVGGTVTEAFF. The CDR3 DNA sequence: TGCAGCGTTGGGGGGACAGTCACTGAAGCTTTCTTT.

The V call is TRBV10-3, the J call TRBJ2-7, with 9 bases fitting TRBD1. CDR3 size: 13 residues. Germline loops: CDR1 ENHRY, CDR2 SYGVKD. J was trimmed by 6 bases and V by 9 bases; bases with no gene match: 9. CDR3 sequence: CAIQGTGTSEQYF. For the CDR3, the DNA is TGTGCCATTCAAGGGACAGGGACAAGCGAGCAGTACTTC.

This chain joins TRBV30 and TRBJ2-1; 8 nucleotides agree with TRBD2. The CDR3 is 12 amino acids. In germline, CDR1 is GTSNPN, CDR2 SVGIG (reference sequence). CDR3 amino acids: CAVPGLVNEQFF. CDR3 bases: TGTGCGGTACCGGGACTAGTCAATGAGCAGTTCTTC.

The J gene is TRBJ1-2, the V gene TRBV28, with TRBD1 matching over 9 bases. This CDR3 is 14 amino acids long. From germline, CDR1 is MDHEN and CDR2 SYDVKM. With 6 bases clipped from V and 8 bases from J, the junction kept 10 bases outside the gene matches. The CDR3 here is CASRGAQGARGYTF. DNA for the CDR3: TGTGCCAGCAGGGGGGCACAGGGGGCCCGGGGCTACACCTTC.

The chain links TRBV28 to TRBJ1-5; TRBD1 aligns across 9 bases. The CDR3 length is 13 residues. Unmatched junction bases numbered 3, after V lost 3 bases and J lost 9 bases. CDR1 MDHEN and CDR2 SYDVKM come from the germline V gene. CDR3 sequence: CASSFGQGRPQHF. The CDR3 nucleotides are TGTGCCAGCAGTTTCGGACAGGGGAGGCCCCAGCATTTT. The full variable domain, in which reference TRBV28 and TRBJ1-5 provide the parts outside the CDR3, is DVKVTQSSRYLVKRTGEKVFLECVQDMDHENMFWYRQDPGLGLRLIYFSYDVKMKEKGDIPEGYSVSREKKERFSLILESASTNQTSMYLCASSFGQGRPQHFGDGTRLSIL.

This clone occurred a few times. The CDR3 region is CASSVGKGNQPQHF. In nucleotides, the CDR3 is TGTGCCAGCAGCGTAGGAAAGGGGAATCAGCCCCAGCATTTT. The chain employs TRBV9 and TRBJ1-5; D possibly corresponds to TRBD1 (5 bases). Between the trimmed V and J ends, which lost 0 bases and 4 bases, there was a span of 8 bases. The CDR3 loop spans 14 amino acids. CDR1 and CDR2 (germline): SGDLS, YYNGEE. The full variable domain, its missing parts supplied by reference TRBV9 and TRBJ1-5, is DSGVTQTPKHLITATGQRVTLRCSPRSGDLSVYWYQQSLDQGLQFLIQYYNGEERAKGNILERFSAQQFPDLHSELNLSSLELGDSALYFCASSVGKGNQPQHFGDGTRLSIL.

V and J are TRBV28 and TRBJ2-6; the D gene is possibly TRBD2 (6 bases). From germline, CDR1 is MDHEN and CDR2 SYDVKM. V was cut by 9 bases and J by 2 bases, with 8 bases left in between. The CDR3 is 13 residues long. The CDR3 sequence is CASGGPGANVLTF. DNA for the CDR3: TGTGCCAGTGGAGGGCCTGGGGCCAACGTCCTGACTTTC.

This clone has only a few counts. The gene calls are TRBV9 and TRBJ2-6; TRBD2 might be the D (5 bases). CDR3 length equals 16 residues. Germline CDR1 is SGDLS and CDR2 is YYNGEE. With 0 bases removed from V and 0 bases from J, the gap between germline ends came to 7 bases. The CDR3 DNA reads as TGTGCCAGCAGCGTAGAGGCGGGCTCTGGGGCCAACGTCCTGACTTTC. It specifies CASSVEAGSGANVLTF.

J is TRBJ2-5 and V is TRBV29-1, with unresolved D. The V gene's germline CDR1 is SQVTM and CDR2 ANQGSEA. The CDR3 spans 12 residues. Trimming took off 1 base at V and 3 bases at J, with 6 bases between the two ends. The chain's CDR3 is CSVEGQKETQYF. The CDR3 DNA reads TGCAGCGTTGAAGGTCAGAAAGAGACCCAGTACTTC.

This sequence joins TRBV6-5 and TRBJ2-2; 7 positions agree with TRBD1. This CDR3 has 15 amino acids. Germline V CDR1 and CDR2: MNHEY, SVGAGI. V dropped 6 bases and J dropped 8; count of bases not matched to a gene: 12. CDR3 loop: CASSHDRALMGELFF. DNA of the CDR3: TGTGCCAGCAGCCACGACAGGGCCCTCATGGGGGAGCTGTTTTTT.

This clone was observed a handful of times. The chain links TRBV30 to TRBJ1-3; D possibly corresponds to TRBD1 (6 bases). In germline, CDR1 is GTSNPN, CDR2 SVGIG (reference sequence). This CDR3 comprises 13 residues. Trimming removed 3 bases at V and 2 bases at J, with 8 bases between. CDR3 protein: CAWRSGAGNTIYF. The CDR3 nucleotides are TGTGCCTGGAGATCAGGGGCTGGAAACACCATATATTTT.

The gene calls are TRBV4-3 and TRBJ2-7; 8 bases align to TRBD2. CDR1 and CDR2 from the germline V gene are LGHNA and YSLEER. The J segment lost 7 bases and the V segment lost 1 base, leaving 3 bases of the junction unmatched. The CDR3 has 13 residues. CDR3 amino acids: CASSQVAGREQYF. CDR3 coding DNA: TGCGCCAGCAGCCAAGTAGCGGGAAGGGAGCAGTACTTC.

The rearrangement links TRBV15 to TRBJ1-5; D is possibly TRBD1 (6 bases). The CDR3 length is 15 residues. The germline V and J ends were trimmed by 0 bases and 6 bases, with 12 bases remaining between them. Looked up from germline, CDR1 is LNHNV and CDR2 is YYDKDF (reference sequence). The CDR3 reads CATSRDKDSFQPQHF. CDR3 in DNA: TGTGCCACCAGCAGAGATAAGGACAGTTTTCAGCCCCAGCATTTT.

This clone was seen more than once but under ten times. This chain's CDR3 is CASSGQGTSGYNEQFF. In DNA, the CDR3 is TGTGCCAGCAGCGGCCAGGGGACTAGCGGCTACAATGAGCAGTTCTTC. V and J are TRBV6-4 and TRBJ2-1, with 11 positions matching TRBD2. The V gene end was trimmed by 6 bases and the J gene end by 3 bases; junction bases not matched to a gene: 7. Germline V gene sequence: CDR1 MRHNA, CDR2 SNTAGT. The length of the CDR3 is 16 residues.

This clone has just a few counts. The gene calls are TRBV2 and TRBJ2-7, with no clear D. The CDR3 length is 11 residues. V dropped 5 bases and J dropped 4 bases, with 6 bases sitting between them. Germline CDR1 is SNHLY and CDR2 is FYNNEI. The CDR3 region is CASSWLYEQYF. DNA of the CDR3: TGTGCCAGCAGTTGGCTTTACGAGCAGTACTTC.

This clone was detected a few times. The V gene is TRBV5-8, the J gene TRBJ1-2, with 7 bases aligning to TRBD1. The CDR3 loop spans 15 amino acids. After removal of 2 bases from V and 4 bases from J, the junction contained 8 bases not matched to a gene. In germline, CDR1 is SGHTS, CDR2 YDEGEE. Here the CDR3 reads CASSLAIGGIYGYTF. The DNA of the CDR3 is TGTGCCAGCAGCTTAGCCATAGGGGGCATCTATGGCTACACCTTC.

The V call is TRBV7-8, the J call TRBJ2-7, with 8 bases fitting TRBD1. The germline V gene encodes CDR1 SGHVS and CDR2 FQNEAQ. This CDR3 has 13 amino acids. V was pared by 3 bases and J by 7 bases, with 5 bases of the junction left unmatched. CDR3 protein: CASSFAGGAEQYF. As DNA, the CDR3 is TGTGCCAGCAGCTTTGCAGGGGGCGCTGAGCAGTACTTC.